The next 14 T cell receptor beta chains were all read from a single sample in a study of CD8 T cells in Susac syndrome. Random-hexamer reverse transcription was applied to about 0.5 to 1 ug RNA. TCRdb reprocessed the immunoSEQ multiplex PCR reads with MiXCR, giving one entry per CDR3 protein. The repertoire holds about 120,000 distinct CDR3 sequences, around nine tenths seen once, with over 0.12% in the top ten. Sequencing was done on a sample of CD4+ T cells from PBMCs. The receptors were sampled from a human donor in good health.

The chain links TRBV6-2 or TRBV6-3 to TRBJ1-5; D gene uncertain. The germline V gene has CDR1 MNHEY and CDR2 SVGEGT. V shed 5 bases and J shed 0 bases, with 8 bases lying between them. This CDR3 is 14 amino acids long. CDR3 in DNA: TGTGCCAGCAGTAACGTAATTAGCAATCAGCCCCAGCATTTT. Translating gives CASSNVISNQPQHF.

This rearrangement joins TRBV7-2 to TRBJ2-5; TRBD2 aligns across 7 bases. CDR3 length equals 19 residues. Germline loops: CDR1 SGHTA, CDR2 FQGNSA. Unmatched junction bases numbered 18, after V lost 1 base and J lost 4 bases. CDR3 bases: TGTGCCAGCAGCTTAGTCCAGCGGGGATTATCTCCCCACCGAGAGACCCAGTACTTC. Translation gives CASSLVQRGLSPHRETQYF.

The chain combines TRBV14 with TRBJ2-1; perhaps TRBD1 as D (5 bases). CDR3 size: 12 residues. V was cut by 5 bases and J by 7 bases, with 9 bases left in between. Germline loops: CDR1 SGHDN, CDR2 FVKESK. This chain's CDR3 is CASSIGQNEQFF. In DNA form, the CDR3 reads TGTGCCAGCAGCATAGGACAAAATGAGCAGTTCTTC.

The rearrangement joins TRBV27 to TRBJ2-3; TRBD2 agrees at 13 bases. Looked up from germline, CDR1 is MNHEY and CDR2 is SMNVEV (reference sequence). This CDR3 is 12 amino acids long. The V gene end was trimmed by 4 bases and the J gene end by 13 bases; junction bases not matched to a gene: 2. CDR3 loop: CASSSGLAGKYF. The CDR3 DNA reads as TGTGCCAGCAGTTCGGGACTAGCGGGAAAGTATTTT.

The rearrangement joins TRBV7-2 to TRBJ1-1, with unresolved D. The CDR3 extends over 14 amino acids. Trimming shortened V by 3 bases and J by 2 bases, and 10 bases separated the two germline ends. The germline gives CDR1 SGHTA, CDR2 FQGNSA. CDR3 nucleotide sequence: TGTGCCAGCAGCTTTAGGACGGTAAACACTGAAGCTTTCTTT. This sequence encodes CASSFRTVNTEAFF.

The chain uses TRBV12-3 or TRBV12-4 and TRBJ1-1, with D possibly being TRBD1 (5 bases). CDR3 length: 12 residues. Trimming shortened V by 6 bases and J by 6 bases, and 11 bases separated the two germline ends. This CDR3 reads CASSRDWSEAFF. The CDR3 nucleotides read TGTGCCAGCAGCAGGGATTGGTCTGAAGCTTTCTTT.

This chain uses TRBV2 with TRBJ2-3, with 12 positions matching TRBD2. This CDR3 is 14 amino acids long. V was clipped by 6 bases and J by 12 bases; unmatched bases: 10. Germline loops: CDR1 SNHLY, CDR2 FYNNEI. CDR3 nucleotide sequence: TGTGCCAGCAGGGACGCTAGCGGGGGGGCCGGACAGTATTTT. Amino acid sequence: CASRDASGGAGQYF.

The chain couples TRBV3-1 to TRBJ2-7; unclear D gene. The CDR3 covers 15 residues. In germline, CDR1 is LGHDT, CDR2 YNNKEL (reference sequence). V dropped 4 bases and J dropped 9 bases, with 22 bases sitting between them. In nucleotides, the CDR3 is TGTGCCAGCAGCCTGAATCCTCCGCCAGGCGCGCGGCAGTACTTC. Encoded protein: CASSLNPPPGARQYF.

This clonotype was recorded a few times. The chain has TRBV7-2 and TRBJ2-7; 7 positions match TRBD2. The V and J ends lost 1 base and 2 bases, in that order; junction bases with no gene match: 2. CDR3 size: 14 residues. Germline V gives CDR1 SGHTA, CDR2 FQGNSA. The CDR3 DNA is TGTGCCAGCAGCTTAGGGGAGGGCCCCTACGAGCAGTACTTC. Amino acids: CASSLGEGPYEQYF. Together with reference TRBV7-2 and TRBJ2-7, the CDR3 gives the full variable domain: GAGVSQSPSNKVTEKGKDVELRCDPISGHTALYWYRQSLGQGLEFLIYFQGNSAPDKSGLPSDRFSAERTGGSVSTLTIQRTQQEDSAVYLCASSLGEGPYEQYFGPGTRLTVT.

The rearrangement joins TRBV27 to TRBJ2-2; D is unresolved. Germline assignment: CDR1 MNHEY and CDR2 SMNVEV (reference sequence). This CDR3 is built from 14 residues. V lost 5 bases and J lost 7, with 14 bases in between. This chain's CDR3 is CASSPPRVGGELFF. The CDR3 DNA follows: TGTGCCAGCAGTCCCCCCCGTGTAGGCGGGGAGCTGTTTTTT.

The CDR3 reads CATQRAGVETQYF. The CDR3 region has the DNA TGTGCCACCCAACGGGCGGGGGTTGAGACCCAGTACTTC. This chain uses TRBV6-5 with TRBJ2-5, with 7 positions matching TRBD2. The J segment lost 5 bases and the V segment lost 10 bases, leaving 10 bases of the junction unmatched. From germline, CDR1 is MNHEY and CDR2 SVGAGI. The CDR3 runs 13 residues.

The chain links TRBV20-1 to TRBJ1-1, with D perhaps matching TRBD1 (6 bases). V was pared by 8 bases and J by 5 bases, with 21 bases between. Germline loops: CDR1 DFQATT, CDR2 SNEGSKA (reference sequence). This CDR3 contains 14 residues. CDR3 nucleotides: TGCAGTCTCGCGGGGGCGCAGGTGGGGACTGAAGCTTTCTTT. Its translation: CSLAGAQVGTEAFF.

In its sample, this clonotype was seen a few times. V usage is TRBV7-3 and J usage is TRBJ2-3; D gene ambiguous. The germline V gene encodes CDR1 SGHTA and CDR2 FQGTGA. V lost 8 bases and J 0 bases, leaving 9 bases between the germline ends. This CDR3 has 13 residues. This CDR3 reads CASSSSSTDTQYF. Written as DNA, the CDR3 is TGTGCCAGCTCATCCTCTAGCACAGATACGCAGTATTTT. Full variable domain (rest looked up from reference TRBV7-3 and TRBJ2-3): GAGVSQTPSNKVTEKGKYVELRCDPISGHTALYWYRQSLGQGPEFLIYFQGTGAADDSGLPNDRFFAVRPEGSVSTLKIQRTERGDSAVYLCASSSSSTDTQYFGPGTRLTVL.

The rearrangement links TRBV20-1 to TRBJ1-1, with TRBD1 as a possible D gene (6 bases). The germline V gene has CDR1 DFQATT and CDR2 SNEGSKA (reference sequence). There are 14 residues in the CDR3. Trimming stripped 0 bases from V and 1 base from J, with 9 bases between. In nucleotides, the CDR3 is TGCAGTGCTAGAGATTGGACAGAGAACACTGAAGCTTTCTTT. Translated, it gives CSARDWTENTEAFF.